Below, 9 T cell receptor beta chains from the same sample are listed, as sequenced in a study of blood T cell dynamics during melanoma immunotherapy. Generated by immunoSEQ multiplex PCR, the TCRdb table keeps only in-frame clones and is missing some. The repertoire includes roughly 7,000 clones, around 83% of them detected once, and 30% to 40% sits in the top ten. Time point described: week 3, after first cycle of checkpoint inhibitor. Sequencing was performed on blood, taken from a patient treated with checkpoint blockade. Every receptor here comes from a human donor with melanoma. Some clones in this sample may be carry-over from other donors' samples.

The V call is TRBV2, the J call TRBJ2-7; D is possibly TRBD1 (6 bases). CDR1 is SNHLY, CDR2 FYNNEI, per germline. The CDR3 sequence is 15 residues long. Between the trimmed V and J ends, which lost 3 bases and 0 bases, there was a span of 12 bases. The CDR3 is CASSDPQGTSYEQYF. Here the CDR3 DNA reads TGTGCCAGCAGTGACCCACAGGGTACCTCCTACGAGCAGTACTTC.

V usage is TRBV6-5 and J usage is TRBJ1-1; unclear D gene. The V end lost 0 bases, the J end lost 7 bases, and 9 bases lay between the germline ends. This CDR3 region has 13 residues. Germline CDR1 and CDR2: MNHEY and SVGAGI. This chain's CDR3 is CASSYSIGDEAFF. The CDR3 coding sequence is TGTGCCAGCAGTTACTCGATCGGAGATGAAGCTTTCTTT.

The chain links TRBV19 to TRBJ2-5; TRBD1 aligns across 8 bases. Germline trimming cut 6 bases from V and 2 bases from J; bases unmatched to any gene: 2. The CDR3 totals 13 residues. Germline V gene data show CDR1 as LNHDA and CDR2 as SQIVND (reference sequence). In DNA, the CDR3 is TGTGCCAGTAGCGACAGGGGACAAGAGACCCAGTACTTC. It yields the protein CASSDRGQETQYF.

Of note for this clone: Its ends do not fully match the called genes, so a read error is possible. The gene calls are TRBV7-7 and TRBJ2-3; D tentatively fits TRBD1 or TRBD2 (6 bases each). This CDR3 has 14 residues. Germline V gene lookup returns CDR1 SSHAT and CDR2 FNYEAQ (reference sequence). The CDR3: CASSLAGEADTQYF. The CDR3 nucleotides read TGTGCTAGCAGCTTAGCAGGGGAGGCGGATACGCAGTATTTT.

The rearrangement joins TRBV6-1 to TRBJ2-1, with 10 positions matching TRBD2. CDR3 length equals 18 residues. Trimming at V came to 2 bases and at J to 0 bases, leaving 7 bases not matched to a gene. The germline gives CDR1 MNHNS, CDR2 SASEGT. CDR3 residues: CASSERSGRALSYNEQFF. The CDR3 coding sequence is TGTGCCAGCAGTGAACGGAGCGGGAGGGCCCTCTCCTACAATGAGCAGTTCTTC.

This clone appeared a single time. V and J are TRBV9 and TRBJ1-2; the match to TRBD1 covers 8 bases. With 4 bases clipped from V and 4 bases from J, the junction kept 6 bases outside the gene matches. The CDR3 has 14 amino acids. CDR1 is SGDLS and CDR2 is YYNGEE in the germline V gene. CDR3 coding DNA: TGTGCCAGCAGCCCAGGGGGCAGAAGCTATGGCTACACCTTC. This codes for CASSPGGRSYGYTF. The full variable domain, with the rest looked up from reference TRBV9 and TRBJ1-2, is DSGVTQTPKHLITATGQRVTLRCSPRSGDLSVYWYQQSLDQGLQFLIQYYNGEERAKGNILERFSAQQFPDLHSELNLSSLELGDSALYFCASSPGGRSYGYTFGSGTRLTVV.

A single count supports this clone. The chain couples TRBV5-4 to TRBJ2-6, with 7 bases identical to TRBD2. The CDR3 is made up of 17 amino acids. Germline V gene sequence: CDR1 SGHNT, CDR2 YYREEE (reference sequence). After removal of 2 bases from V and 2 bases from J, the junction contained 7 bases not matched to a gene. The DNA for the CDR3 is TGTGCCAGCAGCTTCGGGGGGTCGGGCACTGGGGCCAACGTCCTGACTTTC. Amino acids: CASSFGGSGTGANVLTF.

This chain links TRBV29-1 with TRBJ1-4; D is undetermined. V lost 5 bases, J lost 1 base, and 14 bases lay in between. CDR1 SQVTM and CDR2 ANQGSEA come from the germline V gene. CDR3 size: 15 residues. The CDR3 region has the DNA TGCAGCGTTTGGTGGGGTTTGGAAACTAATGAAAAACTGTTTTTT. It encodes CSVWWGLETNEKLFF.

Note on this clone: At one end, the junction sequence differs from germline, possibly due to a read error. The J gene is TRBJ2-3, the V gene TRBV7-3; D gene unclear. In germline, CDR1 is SGHTA, CDR2 FQGTGA. This CDR3 is 17 amino acids long. For the CDR3, the DNA is TGTGCCAGCCTTAACCCTTTCGCGCCCATTAGCAGAGATACGCAGTATTTT. It specifies CASLNPFAPISRDTQYF.